This paragraph reports one T cell receptor beta chain. What it recognizes is unknown. Sequencing was performed with immunoSEQ multiplex PCR; in TCRdb, only in-frame clones are kept and a portion is missing. This sample has approximately 30,000 clones, with 74% found just once. Before the COVID-19 pandemic, during about 2010-2018, CD4+ T cells were taken from unexposed donors. CD4+ T cells were isolated from the cells after more than 8 days of culture. Testing used SARS-CoV-2 S/N and four cold-coronavirus spikes on unexposed-donor CD4+ T cells, cells permitting. Cultures held a few million PBMCs per well with around 9.4 IU/ml IL-2. Half the medium was replaced with IL-2 medium on days 3 and 7. These data belong to a study of CD4 T cells in relation to SARS-CoV-2 and coronaviruses. Study-level results: No donor gave both pre-pandemic and post-infection samples.

CDR1 is KGHSH, CDR2 LQKENI, per germline. The J segment lost 2 bases and the V segment lost 4 bases, leaving 12 bases of the junction unmatched. The CDR3 length is 18 residues. This TCR was sampled from a human donor in good health. This sequence joins TRBV18 and TRBJ2-5, with 11 bases aligning to TRBD2. The sequenced sample was CD4+ T cells from PBMCs, cultured in vitro. The CDR3 DNA reads as TGTGCCAGCTCACTCAACCCGACTAGCGGGGCCGTTCAAGAGACCCAGTACTTC. This codes for CASSLNPTSGAVQETQYF.